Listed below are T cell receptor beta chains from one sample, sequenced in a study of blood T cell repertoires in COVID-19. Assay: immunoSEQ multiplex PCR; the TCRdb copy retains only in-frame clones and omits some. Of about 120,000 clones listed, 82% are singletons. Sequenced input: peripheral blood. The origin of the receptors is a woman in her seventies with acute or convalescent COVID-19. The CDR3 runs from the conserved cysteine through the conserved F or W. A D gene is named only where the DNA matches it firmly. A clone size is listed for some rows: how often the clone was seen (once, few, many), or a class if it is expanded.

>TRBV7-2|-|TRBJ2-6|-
TGTGCCAGCAGCTCCCGAGGGGGGGCCAACGTCCTGACTTTC
CASSSRGGANVLTF
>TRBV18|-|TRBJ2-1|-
TGTGCCAGCTCACCGGACAGATACAATGAGCAGTTCTTC
CASSPDRYNEQFF
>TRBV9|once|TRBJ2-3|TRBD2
TGTGCCAGCAGCGCGGGACTAGCGGGGGCGAACACAGATACGCAGTATTTT
CASSAGLAGANTDTQYF
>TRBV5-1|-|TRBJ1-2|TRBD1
TGCGCCAGCAGCCCCGAGGACAGGGGCATCTATGGCTACACCTTC
CASSPEDRGIYGYTF
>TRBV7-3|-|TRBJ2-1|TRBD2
TGTGCCAGCAGCTTAGGCGGGGGTTTTGGCAATGAGCAGTTCTTC
CASSLGGGFGNEQFF
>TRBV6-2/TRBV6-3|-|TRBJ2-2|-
TGTGCCAGCAGCCCCGTAGGGGGAATTACCGGGGAGCTGTTTTTT
CASSPVGGITGELFF
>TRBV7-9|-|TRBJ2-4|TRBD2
TGTGCCAGCAGCCGAGCGGGGCCTGGCTTAGCCAAAAACATTCAGTACTTC
CASSRAGPGLAKNIQYF
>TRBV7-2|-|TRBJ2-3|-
TGTGCCAGCAGCACCCAAACTACAGGGTCTTATACGCAGTATTTT
CASSTQTTGSYTQYF
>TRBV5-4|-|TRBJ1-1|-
TGTGCCAGCAGCTTGGTAGGGGGGAGGGACACTGAAGCTTTCTTT
CASSLVGGRDTEAFF
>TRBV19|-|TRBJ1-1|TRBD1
TGTGCCAGTAGTATAGGGACAGGGAGTAGAAGGACTGAAGCTTTCTTT
CASSIGTGSRRTEAFF
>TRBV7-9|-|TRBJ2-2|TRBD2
TGTGCCAGCAGCTACGCGCTAGCGGGGGGGCCCGGGGAGCTGTTTTTT
CASSYALAGGPGELFF
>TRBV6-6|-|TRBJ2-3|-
TGTGCCAGCACCCAAAGGGGGTCTACGCAGTATTTT
CASTQRGSTQYF
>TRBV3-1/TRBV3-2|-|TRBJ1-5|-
TGTGCCAGCAGCCAGATGATAGATCAGCCCCAGCATTTT
CASSQMIDQPQHF
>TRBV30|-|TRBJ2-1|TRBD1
TGTGCCTGGAGTTCGTGGTGGGGACAGGGGAAAATAGATGAGCAGTTCTTC
CAWSSWWGQGKIDEQFF
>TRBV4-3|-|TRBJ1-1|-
TGCGCCAGCAGCCAAGACCAGGGCAACACTGAAGCTTTCTTT
CASSQDQGNTEAFF
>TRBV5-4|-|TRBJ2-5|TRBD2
TGTGCCAGCACCCGAGCGGGGGCCCAAGAGACCCAGTACTTC
CASTRAGAQETQYF
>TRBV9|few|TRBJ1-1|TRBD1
TGTGCCAGCAGCGCCGGGACAGGGTTGGACACTGAAGCTTTCTTT
CASSAGTGLDTEAFF
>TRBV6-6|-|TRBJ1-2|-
TGTGCCAGCAGTTATATGTGGCAGGACAAACGTGGCTACACCTTC
CASSYMWQDKRGYTF
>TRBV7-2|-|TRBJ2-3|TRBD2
TGTGCCAGCAGCTCCGGACTAGTATCAGATACGCAGTATTTT
CASSSGLVSDTQYF
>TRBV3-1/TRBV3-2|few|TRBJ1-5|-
TGTGCCAGCAGCCTTGCGAGGGATCAGCCCCAGCATTTT
CASSLARDQPQHF
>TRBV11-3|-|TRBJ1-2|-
TGTGCCAGCAGCTTAGATCCCAGGGAAGGGGTGATGAGCTACACCTTC
CASSLDPREGVMSYTF
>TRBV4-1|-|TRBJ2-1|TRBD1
TGCGCCAGCAGCAACCTCCAGAGCCGGGACAGGGTCTACTCTGAGCAGTTCTTC
CASSNLQSRDRVYSEQFF
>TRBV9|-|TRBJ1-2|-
TGTGCCAGCAGCGTAGGGAGACGAATGGACTATGGCTACACCTTC
CASSVGRRMDYGYTF
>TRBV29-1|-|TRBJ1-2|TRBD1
TGCAGCGTTGAAGATATGTTAGGGGGCCGGGGCTACACCTTC
CSVEDMLGGRGYTF
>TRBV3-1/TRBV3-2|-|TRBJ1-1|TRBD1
TGTGCCAGCAGCCAGGGACAGGGTGGGACTGAAGCTTTCTTT
CASSQGQGGTEAFF
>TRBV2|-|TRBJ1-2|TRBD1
TGTGCCAGCAGCCAAGGACAGGGACACTATGGCTACACCTTC
CASSQGQGHYGYTF
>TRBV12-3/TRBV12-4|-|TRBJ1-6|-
TGTGCCAGCAGTTCCGAGAGGCGTTCACCCCTCCACTTT
CASSSERRSPLHF